The 22 T cell receptor beta chains below all came from one sample that was sequenced in a study of T cells in Graves' hyperthyroidism and ophthalmopathy. The CDR3 regions of TCR beta were amplified from RNA transcripts. HTBI primers were the set used in a first-round RT-PCR of the TCR CDR3. TCRdb reprocessed the multiplex PCR reads via MiXCR and lists one record per CDR3 protein. Of approximately 640,000 distinct CDR3 sequences in the sample, roughly 17% were seen once. Sequences were obtained from blood. The origin of the receptors is a man aged 45-65 years with Graves' hyperthyroidism.

This clonotype was seen at least ten times. This chain joins TRBV3-1 and TRBJ1-1; D not certain. Trimming removed 1 base at V and 0 bases at J, with 9 bases between. This CDR3 region has 15 residues. The germline V gene encodes CDR1 LGHDT and CDR2 YNNKEL (reference sequence). CDR3 DNA: TGTGCCAGCAGCCAAGTTTACACCATGAACACTGAAGCTTTCTTT. Translation: CASSQVYTMNTEAFF.

The sample holds many counts of this clonotype. The chain employs TRBV2 and TRBJ1-1, with D maybe TRBD1 (6 bases). V was cut by 6 bases and J by 7 bases, with 18 bases left in between. The germline V gene encodes CDR1 SNHLY and CDR2 FYNNEI. The CDR3 totals 14 residues. CDR3 residues: CASRSWGAQNEAFF. The CDR3 nucleotides read TGTGCCAGCAGGAGCTGGGGGGCACAGAATGAAGCTTTCTTT.

This clonotype has a handful of counts. Just one base apart from a much larger clone, this may be a read error. The chain recombines TRBV11-2 with TRBJ1-1; D remains ambiguous. This CDR3 comprises 15 residues. The V gene's germline CDR1 is SGHAT and CDR2 FQNNGV. Written as DNA, the CDR3 is TGTGCCAGCAGCGATGGTATCGGGTCGCACACTAAAGCTTTCTTT. This translates into CASSDGIGSHTKAFF.

This clonotype showed up just a few times. The chain couples TRBV5-1 to TRBJ2-1; 10 bases line up with TRBD2. Germline V gene sequence: CDR1 SGHRS, CDR2 YFSETQ. The V segment lost 0 bases and the J segment 12 bases; nucleotides outside the gene matches: 9. This CDR3 contains 15 residues. The CDR3 region is CASSLESSGRGGQFF. The CDR3 DNA reads TGCGCCAGCAGCTTGGAGTCTAGCGGGAGAGGTGGGCAGTTCTTC.

The chain couples TRBV27 to TRBJ2-5; 11 bases match TRBD2. The junction had 2 bases not matched to a gene; V was cut back by 8 bases and J by 9 bases. The CDR3 covers 11 residues. The germline V gene encodes CDR1 MNHEY and CDR2 SMNVEV (reference sequence). The CDR3 spells CASGLAGSQYF. CDR3 bases: TGTGCCAGCGGACTAGCGGGTTCCCAGTACTTC.

The sample holds many counts of this clonotype. This chain links TRBV28 with TRBJ1-2, with TRBD1 identical over 7 bases. Germline CDR1 MDHEN, CDR2 SYDVKM. The length of the CDR3 is 13 residues. Trimming at V came to 4 bases and at J to 3 bases, leaving 2 bases not matched to a gene. The chain's CDR3 is CASSSGTDYGYTF. For the CDR3, the DNA is TGTGCCAGCAGTTCCGGGACAGACTATGGCTACACCTTC.

This clonotype was picked up many times. V is TRBV12-3 or TRBV12-4 and J is TRBJ2-7; 8 bases line up with TRBD1. This CDR3 contains 12 residues. V was pared by 6 bases and J by 4 bases, with 2 bases of the junction left unmatched. CDR3 nucleotide sequence: TGTGCCAGCAGGAACAGGGGGTACGAGCAGTACTTC. Amino acids: CASRNRGYEQYF.

This clonotype was detected ten times or more. V gene TRBV24-1 combines with J gene TRBJ2-7; 14 nucleotides agree with TRBD2. From germline, CDR1 is KGHDR and CDR2 SFDVKD. The CDR3 consists of 16 residues. V dropped 4 bases and J dropped 3; count of bases not matched to a gene: 4. The CDR3 DNA is TGTGCCACCAGTGAACCGGGACTAGCGGGAGTCTACGAGCAGTACTTC. Protein sequence: CATSEPGLAGVYEQYF.

This clonotype was detected a few times. The chain joins TRBV3-1 to TRBJ2-7, with 7 nucleotides matching TRBD1. V lost 4 bases to trimming and J lost 4 bases; unmatched junction nucleotides: 10. Germline CDR1 is LGHDT and CDR2 is YNNKEL (reference sequence). This CDR3 spans 15 amino acids. The CDR3 coding sequence is TGTGCCAGCAGCCCCAACCCCGGGACAGCATACGAGCAGTACTTC. It encodes CASSPNPGTAYEQYF.

The table lists this clonotype with a few counts. V and J are TRBV5-1 and TRBJ2-5; 8 positions agree with TRBD2. Germline loops: CDR1 SGHRS, CDR2 YFSETQ. V shed 3 bases, J shed 2 bases, and the junction held 9 bases outside the gene matches. There are 16 residues in the CDR3. The DNA for the CDR3 is TGCGCCAGCAGCTACCTAGCGGGTGCCCCTCAAGAGACCCAGTACTTC. Its protein is CASSYLAGAPQETQYF.

This clonotype was picked up many times. The chain has TRBV7-8 and TRBJ2-5, with TRBD2 identical over 10 bases. Germline V CDR1 and CDR2: SGHVS, FQNEAQ. The CDR3 has 16 residues. Trimming took 0 bases from V and 5 from J; bases not matched to a gene: 6. The CDR3 is CASSLAGLAPRETQYF. CDR3 nucleotide sequence: TGTGCCAGCAGCTTAGCGGGACTAGCGCCCCGGGAGACCCAGTACTTC.

To note about this clonotype: With a much larger clone just one base away, this may be a read error. This sequence joins TRBV7-2 and TRBJ2-3; 12 positions match TRBD2. The V gene end was trimmed by 5 bases and the J gene end by 4 bases; junction bases not matched to a gene: 4. Germline CDR1 reads SGHTA; CDR2 reads FQGNSA. This CDR3 has 15 amino acids. The CDR3 is CASSASGRVADTQYF. CDR3 DNA sequence: TGTGCCAGCAGCGCTAGCGGGAGGGTAGCAGATACGCAGTATTTT.

This clonotype was seen more than once but under ten times. CDR3 DNA sequence: TGTGCCACCAGCAGAGATTTAGCGGCGAAGTTCTTC. Translating gives CATSRDLAAKFF. V usage is TRBV15 and J usage is TRBJ2-1, with a possible D match to TRBD2 (6 bases). CDR1 and CDR2 from the germline V gene are LNHNV and YYDKDF (reference sequence). The CDR3 length is 12 residues. V was trimmed by 0 bases and J by 14 bases, leaving 11 bases between them.

The chain recombines TRBV4-1 with TRBJ2-7, with 15 bases lining up with TRBD2. This CDR3 contains 18 residues. Trimming removed 1 base from V and 5 bases from J; junction bases left unmatched: 9. From germline, CDR1 is MGHRA and CDR2 YSYEKL. The CDR3 loop reads CASSQVGGLAGGRNEQYF. In DNA form, the CDR3 reads TGCGCCAGCAGCCAAGTAGGGGGACTAGCGGGAGGAAGAAACGAGCAGTACTTC.

The table lists this clonotype with many counts. V usage is TRBV28 and J usage is TRBJ2-5; 7 nucleotides line up with TRBD1. The CDR3 extends over 16 amino acids. Per the germline V gene, CDR1 is MDHEN and CDR2 is SYDVKM. The J segment lost 5 bases and the V segment lost 6 bases, leaving 15 bases of the junction unmatched. CDR3 region: CASSREQGTTGETQYF. The DNA for the CDR3 is TGTGCCAGCAGCCGGGAACAGGGGACCACGGGGGAGACCCAGTACTTC.

This clonotype was observed at least ten times. This sequence joins TRBV6-5 and TRBJ2-7; TRBD2 aligns across 7 bases. This CDR3 is built from 14 residues. Germline lookup yields CDR1 MNHEY and CDR2 SVGAGI. Germline trimming cut 0 bases from V and 2 bases from J; bases unmatched to any gene: 1. The CDR3 nucleotides are TGTGCCAGCAGTTACTCGGGGGGGACCTACGAGCAGTACTTC. Protein sequence: CASSYSGGTYEQYF.

This clonotype was seen ten or more times. This chain links TRBV11-2 with TRBJ2-5; D remains unclear. This CDR3 region has 13 residues. V lost 1 base and J 4 bases, leaving 7 bases between the germline ends. The germline gives CDR1 SGHAT, CDR2 FQNNGV. CDR3 DNA: TGTGCCAGCAGCTTAGTATACCGAGAGACCCAGTACTTC. It is translated as CASSLVYRETQYF.

In regard to this clonotype: A much larger clone lies a single base off, so this may be a read error. This sequence joins TRBV11-2 and TRBJ2-1, with no clear D. Trimming cost V 4 bases and J 0 bases, with 13 bases left between them. The CDR3 contains 16 residues. Per the germline V gene, CDR1 is SGHAT and CDR2 is FQNNGV. As DNA, the CDR3 is TGTGCCAGCAGCTCAGCGCTGGGTAGCTCCTACAATGAGCAGTTCTTC. This encodes CASSSALGSSYNEQFF.

This clonotype was recorded at least ten times. The chain is built from TRBV6-1 and TRBJ2-7; 8 bases are shared with TRBD1. The CDR3 loop spans 17 amino acids. Looked up from germline, CDR1 is MNHNS and CDR2 is SASEGT. The trim removed 3 bases at V and 5 bases at J, leaving 15 bases unmatched. In DNA, the CDR3 is TGTGCCAGCAGTGACCGCGGGTGGGGACAGGCTGCCGACGAGCAGTACTTC. Translation: CASSDRGWGQAADEQYF.

This clonotype appeared many times. This chain links TRBV7-8 with TRBJ2-3, with 7 bases that match TRBD2. CDR1 is SGHVS, CDR2 FQNEAQ, per germline. Unmatched junction bases numbered 8, after V lost 10 bases and J lost 1 base. The CDR3 covers 14 residues. Here the CDR3 DNA reads TGTGCCACGGTCGGGGGGTCGGGCACAGATACGCAGTATTTT. It encodes CATVGGSGTDTQYF.

In this sample, this clonotype turned up a few times. The chain links TRBV7-9 to TRBJ2-1; 10 bases are a match to TRBD1. CDR1 and CDR2 from the germline V gene are SEHNR and FQNEAQ (reference sequence). V gave up 6 bases and J gave up 8 bases; unmatched junction bases: 10. The CDR3 totals 15 residues. The CDR3, as DNA: TGTGCCAGCAGTTATACCGGGACAGGGGCCTATGAGCAGTTCTTC. Amino acid sequence: CASSYTGTGAYEQFF.

The chain is built from TRBV9 and TRBJ2-2; 9 bases are a match to TRBD1. The CDR3 length is 17 residues. Germline values: CDR1 SGDLS, CDR2 YYNGEE. Unmatched junction bases numbered 6, after V lost 0 bases and J lost 3 bases. The chain's CDR3 is CASSVGRDRVYTGELFF. The CDR3 DNA is TGTGCCAGCAGCGTAGGTCGGGACAGGGTTTACACCGGGGAGCTGTTTTTT.